This TCR beta chain was sequenced for a study of early T cells in non-severe SARS-CoV-2 infection. The wider study: From unsorted whole blood, bulk RNA was sequenced, and the chains remained unpaired.

Attachment of unique molecular identifiers to individual cDNA molecules was performed. TCRdb redid the calling of the 5' RACE reads with MiXCR, one entry per CDR3 protein. Of tens of thousands of distinct CDR3 sequences listed, approximately 9% are singletons. Germline V gene sequence: CDR1 KGHSH, CDR2 LQKENI. J gave up 2 bases and V 5 bases, and 8 bases lay outside the gene matches. The CDR3 has 15 residues. General study points: Private and CD4 specificities were missed by VDJdb matching, skewed to anti-spike CD8.

This clonotype came up many times. Its specificity is unknown. The receptor was derived from an adult who was a healthcare worker with PCR-confirmed SARS-CoV-2 infection or an uninfected control (not recorded which). The gene calls are TRBV18 and TRBJ2-5, with TRBD1 matching 7 bases. Sequencing used whole blood, obtained at baseline. The CDR3: CASSTRQGSQETQYF. The DNA of the CDR3 is TGTGCCAGCTCAACGAGACAGGGAAGTCAAGAGACCCAGTACTTC.